The 25 T cell receptor beta chains below all came from one sample that was sequenced in a study of technical replicates of blood from a handful of donors. Repertoires were generated with immunoSEQ multiplex PCR, while TCRdb's copy carries only in-frame clones and drops some. This table holds roughly 100,000 clones, 85% to 95% found once. Sequences were obtained from T cells isolated from PBMCs. All receptors derive from a human donor in good health.

V and J are TRBV27 and TRBJ1-1; a possible D gene is TRBD1 (5 bases). V was trimmed by 0 bases and J by 7 bases, leaving 15 bases between them. Germline assignment: CDR1 MNHEY and CDR2 SMNVEV (reference sequence). This CDR3 is built from 15 residues. CDR3 bases: TGTGCCAGCAGTTTATCGGGGGGAGGGCAGTTTGAAGCTTTCTTT. Its protein product is CASSLSGGGQFEAFF.

The gene calls are TRBV30 and TRBJ1-1; D perhaps matches TRBD1 (5 bases). This CDR3 region has 14 residues. V lost 4 bases, J lost 1 base, and 13 bases lay in between. Germline values: CDR1 GTSNPN, CDR2 SVGIG (reference sequence). The CDR3 here is CAWTYLGGNTEAFF. The DNA for the CDR3 is TGTGCCTGGACCTACCTGGGGGGGAACACTGAAGCTTTCTTT.

The genes are TRBV29-1 and TRBJ2-2; D gene ambiguous. Germline V gene data show CDR1 as SQVTM and CDR2 as ANQGSEA. V dropped 4 bases and J dropped 6 bases, with 6 bases sitting between them. The CDR3 has 11 residues. Here the CDR3 DNA reads TGCAGCGTTGGGGCCGCCGGGGAGCTGTTTTTT. It translates to CSVGAAGELFF.

V usage is TRBV6-5 and J usage is TRBJ2-1, with 9 bases lining up with TRBD2. The V and J ends lost 4 bases and 8 bases, in that order; junction bases with no gene match: 12. The germline V gene has CDR1 MNHEY and CDR2 SVGAGI. This CDR3 spans 16 amino acids. The CDR3 nucleotides read TGTGCCAGCAGTTCGACGCCTAGCGGGACATTCCATGAGCAGTTCTTC. Translated, it gives CASSSTPSGTFHEQFF.

This chain connects TRBV4-1 to TRBJ2-7; 8 bases match TRBD1. The CDR3 has 13 residues. In germline, CDR1 is MGHRA, CDR2 YSYEKL. J was trimmed by 6 bases and V by 8 bases; bases with no gene match: 9. In DNA, the CDR3 is TGCGCCAGCGGGTTCGGGACAGGTAGCGAGCAGTACTTC. Amino acids: CASGFGTGSEQYF.

The rearrangement links TRBV9 to TRBJ2-1; 7 nucleotides match TRBD2. The CDR3 sequence is 15 residues long. Unmatched junction bases numbered 4, after V lost 0 bases and J lost 4 bases. Germline CDR1 and CDR2: SGDLS and YYNGEE. This CDR3 reads CASSVGLAEYNEQFF. CDR3 bases: TGTGCCAGCAGCGTAGGTCTAGCGGAGTACAATGAGCAGTTCTTC.

The V call is TRBV28, the J call TRBJ2-3; a possible D gene is TRBD1 (6 bases). The CDR3 extends over 15 amino acids. From germline, CDR1 is MDHEN and CDR2 SYDVKM. V lost 8 bases to trimming and J lost 4 bases, with 19 bases between them. The CDR3 is CASGLSQGWADTQYF. CDR3 bases: TGTGCCAGCGGCCTTTCTCAGGGGTGGGCAGATACGCAGTATTTT.

The table lists this clone with a count of one. The V gene is TRBV4-3, the J gene TRBJ2-2; 7 bases are shared with TRBD1. Germline V gene lookup returns CDR1 LGHNA and CDR2 YSLEER. This CDR3 is 18 amino acids long. V lost 3 bases, J lost 2 bases, and 12 bases stayed unmatched. Here the CDR3 DNA reads TGCGCCAGCAGCCATAGCCGGGACAGCCAGACTAACACCGGGGAGCTGTTTTTT. This sequence encodes CASSHSRDSQTNTGELFF.

The CDR3 region has the DNA TGTGCCAGCAGTGACGGTCAGTTCACCGATACGCAGTATTTT. It codes for CASSDGQFTDTQYF. The chain joins TRBV6-4 to TRBJ2-3; D not resolved. Germline assignment: CDR1 MRHNA and CDR2 SNTAGT. CDR3 length: 14 amino acids. With 2 bases removed from V and 6 bases from J, the gap between germline ends came to 12 bases.

The chain uses TRBV27 and TRBJ1-2; 8 positions match TRBD1. CDR3 length equals 12 residues. From germline, CDR1 is MNHEY and CDR2 SMNVEV (reference sequence). CDR3 sequence reads: CALLGQGYGYTF. Here the CDR3 DNA reads TGTGCTTTATTAGGACAGGGCTATGGCTACACCTTC.

The chain's CDR3 is CASSIYGRENYEQYF. CDR3 nucleotides: TGTGCCAGTAGTATCTACGGGAGGGAAAACTACGAGCAGTACTTC. The rearrangement uses TRBV19 and TRBJ2-7; 8 nucleotides agree with TRBD2. Germline V gene lookup returns CDR1 LNHDA and CDR2 SQIVND (reference sequence). V shed 3 bases, J shed 3 bases, and the junction held 7 bases outside the gene matches. CDR3 length equals 15 residues.

V and J are TRBV10-2 and TRBJ2-7, with 9 bases identical to TRBD2. The germline V gene encodes CDR1 WSHSY and CDR2 SAAADI. This CDR3 contains 14 residues. The trim removed 2 bases at V and 4 bases at J, leaving 3 bases unmatched. CDR3: CASSEISGRYEQYF. Written as DNA, the CDR3 is TGCGCCAGCAGTGAGATTAGCGGGAGATACGAGCAGTACTTC.

The J gene is TRBJ2-1, the V gene TRBV5-4, with D perhaps TRBD2 (6 bases). Trimming cost V 4 bases and J 4 bases, with 15 bases left between them. This CDR3 has 15 residues. CDR1 is SGHNT and CDR2 is YYREEE in the germline V gene (reference sequence). The CDR3 here is CASSIIIGGYNEQFF. The DNA for the CDR3 is TGTGCCAGCAGCATTATTATAGGAGGGTACAATGAGCAGTTCTTC.

This clone was counted a single time. The chain joins TRBV9 to TRBJ1-3, with no clear D. Per germline, CDR1 SGDLS and CDR2 YYNGEE. The length of the CDR3 is 15 residues. Trimming left V 0 bases short and J 3 bases short, with 10 bases between. CDR3 amino acids: CASSVGRENGNTIYF. The CDR3 nucleotides read TGTGCCAGCAGCGTAGGACGGGAAAATGGAAACACCATATATTTT.

This chain uses TRBV29-1 with TRBJ1-1, with D uncertain. CDR3 length: 13 amino acids. Germline-derived CDR1 and CDR2 are SQVTM and ANQGSEA. V gave up 0 bases and J gave up 4 bases, with 9 bases separating them. CDR3 coding DNA: TGCAGCGTTGAAGATCGAGTGGTCACTGAAGCTTTCTTT. This encodes CSVEDRVVTEAFF.

The chain recombines TRBV5-6 with TRBJ1-3; D not resolved. The CDR3 is made up of 13 amino acids. The V and J ends lost 3 bases and 6 bases respectively, with 10 bases between them. Per germline, CDR1 SGHDT and CDR2 YYEEEE. The CDR3 DNA reads TGTGCCAGCAGCTATGGTAGTGAAAACACCATATATTTT. This translates into CASSYGSENTIYF.

V gene TRBV7-2 combines with J gene TRBJ1-2; a possible D gene is TRBD1 (5 bases). V lost 2 bases, J lost 2 bases, and 12 bases lay in between. The CDR3 consists of 15 residues. Germline CDR1 reads SGHTA; CDR2 reads FQGNSA. This chain's CDR3 is CASSLRPQGNYGYTF. The DNA of the CDR3 is TGTGCCAGCAGCTTACGTCCTCAGGGAAACTATGGCTACACCTTC.

This clone is a singleton in its sample. The chain employs TRBV4-2 and TRBJ2-7; a possible D gene is TRBD1 (6 bases). CDR3 length: 16 residues. Between the trimmed V and J ends, which lost 0 bases and 2 bases, there was a span of 14 bases. The germline CDR1 and CDR2 sequences are LGHNA and YNFKEQ. CDR3 sequence reads: CASSQDFRTDTYEQYF. The CDR3, as DNA: TGTGCCAGCAGCCAAGATTTTAGGACAGACACCTACGAGCAGTACTTC.

The rearrangement links TRBV9 to TRBJ1-3, with D tentatively TRBD1 (6 bases). The germline V gene encodes CDR1 SGDLS and CDR2 YYNGEE. V was trimmed by 4 bases and J by 0 bases, leaving 11 bases between them. The CDR3 extends over 15 amino acids. The CDR3, as DNA: TGTGCCAGCAGCTCGGACAGAGCCTCTGGAAACACCATATATTTT. Translating gives CASSSDRASGNTIYF.

The chain joins TRBV9 to TRBJ2-7; 9 bases match TRBD2. CDR3 size: 17 residues. J lost 2 bases, V lost 4 bases, and 13 bases had no gene match. Germline-derived CDR1 and CDR2 are SGDLS and YYNGEE. The CDR3 coding sequence is TGTGCCAGCAGCCCCAGGGGCGGGAGGGCCTTCCCCTACGAGCAGTACTTC. Translating it yields CASSPRGGRAFPYEQYF.

J is TRBJ1-4 and V is TRBV6-6; 7 bases map to TRBD1. With 5 bases clipped from V and 6 bases from J, the junction kept 6 bases outside the gene matches. CDR1 is MNHNY and CDR2 is SVGAGI in the germline V gene (reference sequence). This CDR3 has 14 amino acids. DNA for the CDR3: TGTGCCAGCAGTCACAGGGGTTTAGATGAAAAACTGTTTTTT. Translated: CASSHRGLDEKLFF.

The chain has TRBV20-1 and TRBJ1-1; D remains ambiguous. Trimming took 3 bases from V and 6 from J, leaving 5 bases between them. The CDR3 loop spans 10 amino acids. Germline V gene sequence: CDR1 DFQATT, CDR2 SNEGSKA (reference sequence). The CDR3 bases are TGCAGTGCTAGCGGTCCTGAAGCTTTCTTT. As protein: CSASGPEAFF.

The V gene is TRBV9, the J gene TRBJ2-2; D gene ambiguous. There are 12 residues in the CDR3. V shed 10 bases and J shed 0 bases, with 7 bases lying between them. Per the germline V gene, CDR1 is SGDLS and CDR2 is YYNGEE. This CDR3 is CAVRANTGELFF. The CDR3 DNA sequence: TGTGCCGTGAGAGCGAACACCGGGGAGCTGTTTTTT.

V is TRBV9 and J is TRBJ1-1; the D is unclear. From germline, CDR1 is SGDLS and CDR2 YYNGEE. Trimming left V 0 bases short and J 6 bases short, with 9 bases between. The CDR3 runs to 13 residues. The CDR3: CASSVVSEAEAFF. In nucleotides, the CDR3 is TGTGCCAGCAGCGTAGTGTCAGAAGCTGAAGCTTTCTTT.

The rearrangement joins TRBV6-5 to TRBJ2-7; maybe TRBD1 (6 bases). The germline V gene encodes CDR1 MNHEY and CDR2 SVGAGI. V lost 10 bases and J 3 bases, leaving 16 bases between the germline ends. The CDR3 loop spans 13 amino acids. In nucleotides, the CDR3 is TGTGCCACCACTGGGACAACTCTCTACGAGCAGTACTTC. Protein sequence: CATTGTTLYEQYF.